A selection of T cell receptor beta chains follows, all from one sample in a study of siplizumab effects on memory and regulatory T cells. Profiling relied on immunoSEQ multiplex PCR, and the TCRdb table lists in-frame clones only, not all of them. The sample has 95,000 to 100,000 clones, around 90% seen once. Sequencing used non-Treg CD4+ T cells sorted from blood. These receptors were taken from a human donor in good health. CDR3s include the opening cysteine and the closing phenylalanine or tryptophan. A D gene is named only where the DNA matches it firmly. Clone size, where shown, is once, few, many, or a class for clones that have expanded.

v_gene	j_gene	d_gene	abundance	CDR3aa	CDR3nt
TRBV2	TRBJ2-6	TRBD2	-	CASRGGAGANVLTF	TGTGCCAGCAGGGGAGGGGCTGGGGCCAACGTCCTGACTTTC
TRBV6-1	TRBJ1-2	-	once	CASSESAVKGYTF	TGTGCCAGCAGTGAGTCGGCAGTGAAAGGCTACACCTTC
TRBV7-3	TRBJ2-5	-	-	CASSRERLETQYF	TGTGCCAGCAGCCGCGAGCGGCTGGAGACCCAGTACTTC
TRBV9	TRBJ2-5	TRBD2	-	CASSVGTSGRAQETQYF	TGTGCCAGCAGCGTTGGGACTAGCGGGAGGGCCCAAGAGACCCAGTACTTC
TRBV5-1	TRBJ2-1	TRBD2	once	CASSPGLDPYNEQFF	TGCGCCAGCAGCCCCGGACTAGACCCCTACAATGAGCAGTTCTTC
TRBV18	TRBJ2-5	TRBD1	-	CASSPLTGYQETQYF	TGTGCCAGCTCACCCCTGACAGGGTACCAAGAGACCCAGTACTTC
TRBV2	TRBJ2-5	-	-	CASSDGVRYQETQYF	TGTGCCAGCAGTGATGGGGTCCGGTACCAAGAGACCCAGTACTTC
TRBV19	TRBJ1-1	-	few	CASSPLGTVNTEAFF	TGTGCCAGTAGCCCGTTAGGGACGGTGAACACTGAAGCTTTCTTT
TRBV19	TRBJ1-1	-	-	CASRRARSPMNTEAFF	TGTGCCAGTAGGCGGGCCCGAAGCCCCATGAACACTGAAGCTTTCTTT
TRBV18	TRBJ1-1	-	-	CASSPRSGEAFF	TGTGCCAGCTCACCACGGTCAGGGGAGGCTTTCTTT
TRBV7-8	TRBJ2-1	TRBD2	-	CASSPAGTSGYNEQFF	TGTGCCAGCAGCCCCGCCGGAACTAGCGGCTACAATGAGCAGTTCTTC
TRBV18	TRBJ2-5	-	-	CASSPRQETQYF	TGTGCCAGCTCACCTCGCCAAGAGACCCAGTACTTC
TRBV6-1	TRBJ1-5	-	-	CASSEARGQPQHF	TGTGCCAGCAGTGAAGCGAGGGGACAGCCCCAGCATTTT
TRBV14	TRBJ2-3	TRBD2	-	CASSKGLPTDTQYF	TGTGCCAGCAGCAAGGGACTACCCACAGATACGCAGTATTTT
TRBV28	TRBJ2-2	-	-	CASSLSSSPGELFF	TGTGCCAGCAGTTTATCCAGTAGTCCCGGGGAGCTGTTTTTT
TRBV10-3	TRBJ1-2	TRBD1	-	CAISEVGTVNLFSGYTF	TGTGCCATCAGTGAAGTGGGGACAGTGAATCTGTTTTCTGGCTACACCTTC
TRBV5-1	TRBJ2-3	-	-	CASSLAGVADTQYF	TGCGCCAGCAGCTTAGCCGGGGTGGCAGATACGCAGTATTTT
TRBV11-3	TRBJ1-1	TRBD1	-	CASSLAGTGLAEAFF	TGTGCCAGCAGCTTAGCCGGGACAGGGCTTGCTGAAGCTTTCTTT
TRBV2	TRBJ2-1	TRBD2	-	CARATSGSMNEQFF	TGTGCCAGGGCGACTAGCGGGAGTATGAATGAGCAGTTCTTC
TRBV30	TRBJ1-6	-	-	CAWSVVSYNSPLHF	TGTGCCTGGAGTGTTGTCTCCTATAATTCACCCCTCCACTTT
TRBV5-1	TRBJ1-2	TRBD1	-	CASSTGTGLPRF	TGCGCCAGCAGCACAGGGACAGGCCTTCCTAGGTTC
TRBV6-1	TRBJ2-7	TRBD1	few	CASRDRGLEQYF	TGTGCCAGCAGGGACAGGGGGCTCGAGCAGTACTTC
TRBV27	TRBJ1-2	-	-	CASSFSDSNYGYTF	TGTGCCAGCAGTTTTTCGGACAGCAACTATGGCTACACCTTC
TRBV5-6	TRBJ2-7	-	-	CASSLGGTYEQYF	TGTGCCAGCAGCTTGGGGGGTACCTACGAGCAGTACTTC
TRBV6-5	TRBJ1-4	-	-	CASSYKGLNEKLFF	TGTGCCAGCAGTTACAAGGGGTTGAACGAAAAACTGTTTTTT
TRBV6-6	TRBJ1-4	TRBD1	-	CASSNPGQGNEKLFF	TGTGCCAGCAGCAATCCGGGACAGGGAAATGAAAAACTGTTTTTT
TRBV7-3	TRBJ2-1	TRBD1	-	CASSPRDRTYNEQFF	TGTGCCAGCAGCCCTCGGGACAGAACCTACAATGAGCAGTTCTTC
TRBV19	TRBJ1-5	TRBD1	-	CASSPRTGAFNQPQHF	TGTGCCAGTAGTCCCAGGACAGGGGCCTTCAATCAGCCCCAGCATTTT
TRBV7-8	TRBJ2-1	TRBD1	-	CASSLWGRGTGHNEQFF	TGTGCCAGCAGCTTATGGGGTCGGGGGACAGGGCACAATGAGCAGTTCTTC
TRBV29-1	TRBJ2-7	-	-	CSVLGQPYEQYF	TGCAGCGTTTTGGGACAACCCTACGAGCAGTACTTC
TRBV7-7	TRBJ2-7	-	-	CASSRDLGGEQYF	TGTGCTAGCAGCCGTGACCTGGGGGGCGAGCAGTACTTC
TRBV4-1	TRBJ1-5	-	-	CASSQFPTARGEPQHF	TGCGCCAGCAGCCAATTCCCAACGGCCAGGGGTGAGCCCCAGCATTTT
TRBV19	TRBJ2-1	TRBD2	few	CASSTSGSSYNEQFF	TGTGCCAGTAGTACTAGCGGGAGCTCCTACAATGAGCAGTTCTTC
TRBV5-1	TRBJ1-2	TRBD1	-	CASGAGQGPNYGYTF	TGCGCCAGCGGGGCCGGACAGGGTCCTAACTATGGCTACACCTTC
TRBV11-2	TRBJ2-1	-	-	CASSLGLAGSYNEQFF	TGTGCCAGCAGCTTAGGTCTTGCGGGCTCCTACAATGAGCAGTTCTTC
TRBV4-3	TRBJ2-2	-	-	CASSGGGGSNTGELFF	TGCGCCAGCAGCGGAGGTGGTGGATCGAACACCGGGGAGCTGTTTTTT
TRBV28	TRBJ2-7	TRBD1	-	CASSDRAEEQYF	TGTGCCAGCTCGGACAGGGCTGAAGAGCAGTACTTC
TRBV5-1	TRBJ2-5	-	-	CASSLLVGETQYF	TGCGCCAGCAGCTTGTTGGTAGGAGAGACCCAGTACTTC
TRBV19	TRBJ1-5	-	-	CASKEGVGNQPQHF	TGTGCCAGTAAAGAGGGGGTTGGCAATCAGCCCCAGCATTTT
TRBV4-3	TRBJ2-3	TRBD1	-	CASSQVYRGRGTDTQYF	TGCGCCAGCAGCCAAGTTTACAGGGGACGTGGCACAGATACGCAGTATTTT
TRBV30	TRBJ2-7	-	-	CAWSGTPYEQYF	TGTGCCTGGAGTGGGACACCCTACGAGCAGTACTTC
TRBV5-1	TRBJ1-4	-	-	CASSPAMPGDEKLFF	TGCGCCAGCAGCCCGGCCATGCCCGGAGATGAAAAACTGTTTTTT
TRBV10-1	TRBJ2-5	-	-	CASSRLGQETQYF	TGCGCCAGCAGTCGGCTAGGGCAAGAGACCCAGTACTTC
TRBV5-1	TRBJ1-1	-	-	CASSSRTEEEAFF	TGCGCCAGCAGCTCTCGGACAGAAGAAGAAGCTTTCTTT
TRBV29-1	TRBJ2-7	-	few	CSVVRGALPYEQYF	TGCAGCGTTGTTCGGGGGGCGCTTCCCTACGAGCAGTACTTC
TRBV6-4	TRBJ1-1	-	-	CASKYEPGTEAFF	TGTGCCAGCAAGTACGAACCAGGGACTGAAGCTTTCTTT